This T cell receptor beta chain emerged from a study of type 1 regulatory T cells. Study findings and constraints: Tr1 cells had a more restricted TCR repertoire than non-Tr1 cells.

V lost 3 bases and J lost 3, with 7 bases in between. Germline V gives CDR1 SGHRS, CDR2 YFSETQ. There are 12 residues in the CDR3. TCRdb re-derived calls from the reads in MiXCR, one entry per CDR3 protein. The sample yields about 71,000 distinct CDR3 sequences, around 20% seen once. About this clonotype itself: No antigen is known for it.

The sequencing input was cultured type 1 regulatory T (Tr1) cells, either the whole culture or a sorted fraction (not recorded which). The chain employs TRBV5-1 and TRBJ2-7; the D is unclear. The receptor comes from a human donor in good health. CDR3 sequence (DNA): TGCGCCAGCAGCTCGGCCGGCTACGAGCAGTACTTC. It codes for CASSSAGYEQYF.